One T cell receptor (beta chain) is described in this entry. The antigen is unknown. The ends were cut back, 2 bases at V and 2 bases at J, with 12 bases in the middle. Germline CDR1 is LGHNA and CDR2 is YSLEER. There are 15 residues in the CDR3. The data are from a study of T cell repertoires in cytomegalovirus infection. Turning to the study itself: The public TCR beta signatures pointed to both CMV infection and matching HLA type. Overall study findings and caveats: Carriers of CMV plus the relevant HLA were identified by cumulative public TCR beta family frequency. Within the response measured ex vivo, HLA-C-restricted CMV-specific TCR beta clonotypes were dominant.

TCRdb called the reads again in MiXCR, with one record for every CDR3 protein. Of fewer than 350,000 distinct CDR3 sequences listed, about a sixth were seen once; the top ten hold 12%. The TCR comes from a human donor in good health (CMV status not recorded). Some clones in this sample may be carry-over from other donors' samples. Sample: PBMCs. The chain employs TRBV4-3 and TRBJ1-1, with D perhaps TRBD1 (5 bases). The chain's CDR3 is CASSQNLGPNTEAFF. DNA of the CDR3: TGCGCCAGCAGCCAAAATTTGGGACCAAACACTGAAGCTTTCTTT.